The 14 T cell receptor beta chains presented below share a single source sample, sequenced in a study of T cell responses to AZD1222 COVID-19 vaccine. TCRdb's copy holds only in-frame clones and misses some; the assay was immunoSEQ multiplex PCR. This sample has 110,000 to 150,000 clones, with roughly 90% found just once. Material: peripheral blood, obtained on day 0 of AZD1222 vaccination. These receptors were obtained from an adult in good health.

V and J are TRBV5-1 and TRBJ2-7, with 9 positions matching TRBD1. The length of the CDR3 is 13 residues. Germline V CDR1 and CDR2: SGHRS, YFSETQ. After removal of 4 bases from V and 6 bases from J, the junction contained 5 bases not matched to a gene. CDR3: CASSEQGAGEQYF. The DNA for the CDR3 is TGCGCCAGCAGCGAACAGGGGGCGGGCGAGCAGTACTTC.

V and J are TRBV14 and TRBJ2-5; D possibly corresponds to TRBD2 (6 bases). The CDR3 is 17 residues long. Germline V gives CDR1 SGHDN, CDR2 FVKESK. V lost 0 bases and J lost 5, with 19 bases in between. Here the CDR3 DNA reads TGTGCCAGCAGCCAAGAGGTAGCGGTCCTGCCTCGGGAGACCCAGTACTTC. This sequence encodes CASSQEVAVLPRETQYF.

V is TRBV15 and J is TRBJ1-5; the D is unclear. Germline V gene sequence: CDR1 LNHNV, CDR2 YYDKDF (reference sequence). V shed 0 bases and J shed 5 bases, with 11 bases lying between them. The CDR3 sequence is 15 residues long. The CDR3 loop reads CATSRDTLVYQPQHF. DNA for the CDR3: TGTGCCACCAGCAGAGATACTTTGGTTTATCAGCCCCAGCATTTT.

The chain employs TRBV11-2 and TRBJ2-1; 7 bases match TRBD1. There are 15 residues in the CDR3. Looked up from germline, CDR1 is SGHAT and CDR2 is FQNNGV. Trimming took 6 bases from V and 4 from J; bases not matched to a gene: 9. CDR3 DNA sequence: TGTGCCAGCAGACTCAAACGGGACAGATACAATGAGCAGTTCTTC. It codes for CASRLKRDRYNEQFF.

The V call is TRBV11-2, the J call TRBJ1-1, with D unclear. The CDR3 has 15 residues. CDR1 and CDR2 from the germline V gene are SGHAT and FQNNGV. V was pared by 6 bases and J by 1 base, with 15 bases between. CDR3 nucleotide sequence: TGTGCCAGCAGATCAAGTCCAACGGCGAACACTGAAGCTTTCTTT. Translation: CASRSSPTANTEAFF.

J is TRBJ1-3 and V is TRBV9; D is unclear. Per the germline V gene, CDR1 is SGDLS and CDR2 is YYNGEE. With 4 bases removed from V and 0 bases from J, the gap between germline ends came to 17 bases. This CDR3 comprises 17 residues. The CDR3 protein is CASSIHQLMGSGNTIYF. CDR3 nucleotide sequence: TGTGCCAGCAGCATCCATCAGTTGATGGGCTCTGGAAACACCATATATTTT.

This sequence joins TRBV7-9 and TRBJ2-4; TRBD1 matches 10 bases. V was clipped by 0 bases and J by 6 bases; unmatched bases: 11. CDR3 length equals 18 residues. Germline V CDR1 and CDR2: SEHNR, FQNEAQ (reference sequence). The CDR3 spells CASSLALSGTGEGNIQYF. In DNA, the CDR3 is TGTGCCAGCAGCTTAGCACTTTCCGGGACAGGGGAGGGAAACATTCAGTACTTC.

V gene TRBV5-6 combines with J gene TRBJ2-3, with D maybe TRBD2 (7 bases). Germline V gene sequence: CDR1 SGHDT, CDR2 YYEEEE. This CDR3 spans 19 amino acids. V was cut by 4 bases and J by 1 base, with 25 bases left in between. The CDR3 protein is CASSPTSGGTSRGTDTQYF. DNA for the CDR3: TGTGCCAGCAGCCCGACGTCGGGGGGCACTTCTCGAGGCACAGATACGCAGTATTTT. Drawing the rest from reference TRBV5-6 and TRBJ2-3, the complete variable domain is DAGVTQSPTHLIKTRGQQVTLRCSPKSGHDTVSWYQQALGQGPQFIFQYYEEEERQRGNFPDRFSGHQFPNYSSELNVNALLLGDSALYLCASSPTSGGTSRGTDTQYFGPGTRLTVL.

The rearrangement links TRBV6-5 to TRBJ2-1; D is possibly TRBD2 (5 bases). The CDR3 has 13 amino acids. Germline loops: CDR1 MNHEY, CDR2 SVGAGI. V gave up 7 bases and J gave up 7 bases, with 14 bases separating them. CDR3 sequence (DNA): TGTGCCAGCATAGGCGCTAGCCTAAATGAGCAGTTCTTC. Translation: CASIGASLNEQFF.

The chain uses TRBV28 and TRBJ1-2, with D perhaps matching TRBD1 (5 bases). CDR1 and CDR2 (germline): MDHEN, SYDVKM. The CDR3 extends over 15 amino acids. The ends were cut back, 3 bases at V and 2 bases at J, with 13 bases in the middle. The CDR3 is CASSFGGGTNYGYTF. DNA of the CDR3: TGTGCCAGCAGTTTCGGTGGGGGTACGAACTATGGCTACACCTTC.

This clone was counted once. The V and J genes are TRBV7-3 and TRBJ2-1, with D maybe TRBD1 (6 bases). V shed 3 bases and J shed 0 bases, with 9 bases lying between them. This CDR3 contains 15 residues. The germline V gene encodes CDR1 SGHTA and CDR2 FQGTGA. Here the CDR3 DNA reads TGTGCCAGCAGCTTTGGACAGAGCTCCTACAATGAGCAGTTCTTC. This encodes CASSFGQSSYNEQFF.

The chain employs TRBV5-1 and TRBJ1-4, with TRBD1 as a possible D gene (5 bases). CDR1 SGHRS and CDR2 YFSETQ come from the germline V gene. V lost 0 bases, J lost 10 bases, and 22 bases lay in between. This CDR3 has 17 amino acids. CDR3 nucleotide sequence: TGCGCCAGCAGCTTGGTGGGGGTAGAGCGATCGGGGTCAAAACTGTTTTTT. Amino acids: CASSLVGVERSGSKLFF.

CDR3 nucleotide sequence: TGTGCCAGCAGGCGAACAGGGGATAGTGGCTACACCTTC. Protein product: CASRRTGDSGYTF. V is TRBV6-5 and J is TRBJ1-2, with 7 bases fitting TRBD1. The CDR3 has 13 amino acids. Germline CDR1 MNHEY, CDR2 SVGAGI. Trimming at V came to 6 bases and at J to 7 bases, leaving 8 bases not matched to a gene.

This chain connects TRBV21-1 to TRBJ1-5. TRBV21-1 is a pseudogene. The CDR3 loop spans 14 amino acids. For the CDR3, the DNA is TGTGCCAGCAGCAATGTCGTAAGGAATCAGCCCCAGCATTTT. Its protein is CASSNVVRNQPQHF.